The 9 T cell receptor beta chains below were found in one sample sequenced in a study of early T cells in non-severe SARS-CoV-2 infection. Each CDR3 protein is one row after TCRdb ran MiXCR on the 5' RACE reads. The top ten hold approximately 13% of the sample, which has 30,000 to 40,000 distinct CDR3 sequences, 7% to 7.5% seen once. Source: whole blood, taken at baseline. All receptors come from an adult who was a healthcare worker with PCR-confirmed SARS-CoV-2 infection or an uninfected control (not recorded which).

This clonotype was found a few times. The chain uses TRBV20-1 and TRBJ2-4, with TRBD2 matching 14 bases. This CDR3 region has 17 residues. J gave up 6 bases and V 3 bases, and 10 bases lay outside the gene matches. Germline lookup yields CDR1 DFQATT and CDR2 SNEGSKA (reference sequence). CDR3 nucleotides: TGCAGTGCTAGGGGGACTAGCGGGAGTGCACTGGCAAACATTCAGTACTTC. Its translation is CSARGTSGSALANIQYF.

This clonotype was seen a handful of times. This chain joins TRBV3-2 and TRBJ1-1; the DNA was not compared with TRBD1, the D call given in the table. TRBV3-2 is flagged as a pseudogene. The CDR3 extends over 16 amino acids. CDR3: CASTQGHSVENTEAFF. Here the CDR3 DNA reads TGTGCCAGCACCCAGGGACACAGCGTAGAGAACACTGAAGCTTTCTTT.

The sample holds many counts of this clonotype. The rearrangement links TRBV20-1 to TRBJ2-1; the match to TRBD2 covers 10 bases. Germline lookup yields CDR1 DFQATT and CDR2 SNEGSKA (reference sequence). This CDR3 contains 16 residues. After removal of 1 base from V and 7 bases from J, the junction contained 10 bases not matched to a gene. CDR3: CSARGSPAGGGNEQFF. CDR3 nucleotide sequence: TGCAGTGCTAGAGGGTCCCCAGCGGGAGGGGGTAATGAGCAGTTCTTC.

The chain is built from TRBV28 and TRBJ1-1; D is uncertain. The CDR3 loop spans 16 amino acids. CDR1 and CDR2 from the germline V gene are MDHEN and SYDVKM. The V and J ends lost 5 bases and 4 bases respectively, with 20 bases between them. CDR3 region: CASSPRGGRLATEAFF. The CDR3 DNA follows: TGTGCCAGCAGTCCCCGGGGAGGGAGGCTAGCCACTGAAGCTTTCTTT. The full variable domain, completed using reference TRBV28 and TRBJ1-1, is DVKVTQSSRYLVKRTGEKVFLECVQDMDHENMFWYRQDPGLGLRLIYFSYDVKMKEKGDIPEGYSVSREKKERFSLILESASTNQTSMYLCASSPRGGRLATEAFFGQGTRLTVV.

The V gene is TRBV2, the J gene TRBJ2-1; possibly TRBD2 for D (6 bases). Trimming pared 8 bases from V and 8 bases from J, leaving 7 bases between. This CDR3 comprises 10 residues. The germline CDR1 and CDR2 sequences are SNHLY and FYNNEI. CDR3 region: CASGEDEQFF. CDR3 coding DNA: TGTGCCAGCGGGGAGGATGAGCAGTTCTTC. Supplemented by reference TRBV2 and TRBJ2-1, the full variable domain reads EPEVTQTPSHQVTQMGQEVILRCVPISNHLYFYWYRQILGQKVEFLVSFYNNEISEKSEIFDDQFSVERPDGSNFTLKIRSTKLEDSAMYFCASGEDEQFFGPGTRLTVL.

This chain connects TRBV6-5 to TRBJ2-3; 11 nucleotides match TRBD2. Germline V gene data show CDR1 as MNHEY and CDR2 as SVGAGI. CDR3 length: 16 amino acids. V was pared by 5 bases and J by 2 bases, with 6 bases of the junction left unmatched. Written as DNA, the CDR3 is TGTGCCAGCAGTCGCGGGACTAGCGGTCCCACAGATACGCAGTATTTT. Translating gives CASSRGTSGPTDTQYF.

This clonotype was counted between two and nine times. This chain uses TRBV4-3 with TRBJ2-4; 9 bases are shared with TRBD1. This CDR3 spans 18 amino acids. Germline CDR1 LGHNA, CDR2 YSLEER. V lost 0 bases, J lost 3 bases, and 9 bases stayed unmatched. CDR3 coding DNA: TGCGCCAGCAGCCAAGAAAACAGGGGGCGCCTAGGCAAAAACATTCAGTACTTC. Protein sequence: CASSQENRGRLGKNIQYF.

The sample holds a few counts of this clonotype. The rearrangement joins TRBV29-1 to TRBJ2-1, with 10 bases identical to TRBD1. J gave up 8 bases and V 4 bases, and 2 bases lay outside the gene matches. The CDR3 spans 12 residues. Germline CDR1 and CDR2: SQVTM and ANQGSEA. CDR3 in DNA: TGCAGCGTTGGACAGGGGGCTTATGAGCAGTTCTTC. As protein: CSVGQGAYEQFF.

Many counts were recorded for this clonotype. The V gene is TRBV12-3 or TRBV12-4, the J gene TRBJ2-2; a possible D gene is TRBD1 (8 bases). CDR3 size: 17 residues. V lost 7 bases and J 5 bases, leaving 23 bases between the germline ends. The CDR3 coding sequence is TGTGCCAGCACCTCCCTTCCCGACAGGGGAGGGACCGGGGAGCTGTTTTTT. Its translation: CASTSLPDRGGTGELFF.